One sample yielded the 28 T cell receptor beta chains listed below, sequenced in a study of OX40 agonist ivuxolimab in advanced cancers. This table comes from immunoSEQ multiplex PCR, and its TCRdb copy is limited to in-frame clones, with some not included. Of some 42,000 clones listed, about 86% are singletons. Specimen: CD4+ or CD8+ T cells sorted from blood, collected in a trial of the OX40 agonist ivuxolimab. The receptors shown here come from an adult with an advanced solid tumor such as melanoma, head and neck, liver or kidney cancer.

This chain uses TRBV27 with TRBJ2-1; D uncertain. Looked up from germline, CDR1 is MNHEY and CDR2 is SMNVEV (reference sequence). V lost 8 bases and J 6 bases, leaving 5 bases between the germline ends. The CDR3 consists of 10 residues. CDR3 sequence: CASGPNEQFF. The CDR3 DNA follows: TGTGCCAGCGGCCCCAATGAGCAGTTCTTC.

The chain has TRBV7-9 and TRBJ2-2; no clear D. The V end was cut by 1 base, the J end by 1 base, with 4 bases between. The CDR3 consists of 14 residues. Germline CDR1 SEHNR, CDR2 FQNEAQ (reference sequence). Written as DNA, the CDR3 is TGTGCCAGCAGCTTAGACCGGAACACCGGGGAGCTGTTTTTT. It translates to CASSLDRNTGELFF.

The J gene is TRBJ2-2, the V gene TRBV21-1; the tabulated D call, TRBD2, remains unverified against the DNA. TRBV21-1 is tagged as a pseudogene. The CDR3 runs to 16 residues. The chain's CDR3 is CASSKGGGGMTGELFF. The CDR3 DNA is TGTGCCAGCAGCAAAGGAGGAGGAGGGATGACCGGGGAGCTGTTTTTT.

The chain couples TRBV28 to TRBJ2-7, with TRBD1 as a possible D gene (5 bases). Trimming shortened V by 7 bases and J by 3 bases, and 13 bases separated the two germline ends. CDR1 MDHEN and CDR2 SYDVKM come from the germline V gene. This CDR3 has 13 residues. The CDR3 DNA follows: TGTGCCAGCATGTTTCAGGGTAGCTACGAGCAGTACGTC. It encodes CASMFQGSYEQYV.

The V and J genes are TRBV5-6 and TRBJ1-1; 7 positions match TRBD1. The V gene's germline CDR1 is SGHDT and CDR2 YYEEEE. The length of the CDR3 is 15 residues. V trimming: 4 bases; J trimming: 7 bases; junction bases outside the gene matches: 13. In DNA, the CDR3 is TGTGCCAGCAGCGAGACAGGGTTCATATCCGATGAAGCTTTCTTT. Translation gives CASSETGFISDEAFF.

For the CDR3, the DNA is TGTGCCAGCAGCCGAACCCCAAGCATGAACACTGAAGCTTTCTTT. Translated, it gives CASSRTPSMNTEAFF. This sequence joins TRBV7-6 and TRBJ1-1, with D uncertain. This CDR3 contains 15 residues. Germline CDR1 is SGHVS and CDR2 is FNYEAQ. V shed 5 bases and J shed 0 bases, with 13 bases lying between them.

This rearrangement joins TRBV6-1 to TRBJ1-5, with 9 bases matching TRBD1. Trimming removed 6 bases from V and 4 bases from J; junction bases left unmatched: 7. The CDR3 extends over 15 amino acids. The germline V gene has CDR1 MNHNS and CDR2 SASEGT. The CDR3 sequence: CASSLGQGPNQPQHF. CDR3 DNA sequence: TGTGCCAGCAGCCTGGGACAGGGCCCGAATCAGCCCCAGCATTTT.

The rearrangement uses TRBV27 and TRBJ1-1; 7 positions match TRBD1. The CDR3 has 13 amino acids. Per the germline V gene, CDR1 is MNHEY and CDR2 is SMNVEV (reference sequence). V gave up 6 bases and J gave up 0 bases; unmatched junction bases: 1. The CDR3 loop reads CASSRGLNTEAFF. The CDR3 DNA reads as TGTGCCAGCAGCAGGGGGTTGAACACTGAAGCTTTCTTT.

The chain joins TRBV7-8 to TRBJ1-1; 7 nucleotides align to TRBD1. CDR1 SGHVS and CDR2 FQNEAQ come from the germline V gene. CDR3 length equals 14 residues. After removal of 2 bases from V and 3 bases from J, the junction contained 3 bases not matched to a gene. The CDR3 nucleotides are TGTGCCAGCAGCTTAACAGGGGAAGACACTGAAGCTTTCTTT. This encodes CASSLTGEDTEAFF.

The chain uses TRBV10-3 and TRBJ2-7; TRBD1 matches at 10 bases. The ends lost 3 bases at V and 6 bases at J; junction bases unmatched: 5. CDR1 and CDR2 (germline): ENHRY, SYGVKD. The CDR3 length is 14 residues. Written as DNA, the CDR3 is TGTGCCATCAGTGACCGGGACAGGGGTCTCGAGCAGTACGTC. Translation: CAISDRDRGLEQYV.

The rearrangement links TRBV28 to TRBJ1-2; no reliable D call. The CDR3 is made up of 15 amino acids. The germline CDR1 and CDR2 sequences are MDHEN and SYDVKM. Deletions cut 5 bases from V and 0 bases from J, with 13 bases between. CDR3 bases: TGTGCCAGCAGTCCAAACACAGACGCTAACTATGGCTACACCTTC. This encodes CASSPNTDANYGYTF.

The J gene is TRBJ1-4, the V gene TRBV5-1, with TRBD1 identical over 8 bases. V lost 1 base, J lost 7 bases, and 9 bases stayed unmatched. Germline V gene data show CDR1 as SGHRS and CDR2 as YFSETQ. The CDR3 is 16 amino acids. CDR3 in amino acids: CASSLRQGAVGEKLFF. The CDR3 DNA sequence: TGCGCCAGCAGCTTGAGGCAGGGGGCGGTAGGTGAAAAACTGTTTTTT.

The chain has TRBV13 and TRBJ1-4; 11 bases match TRBD1. CDR3 length: 15 amino acids. V was clipped by 6 bases and J by 10 bases; unmatched bases: 10. In germline, CDR1 is PRHDT, CDR2 FYEKMQ (reference sequence). CDR3 amino acids: CASRPTGQGGVKLFF. Here the CDR3 DNA reads TGTGCCAGCAGACCCACGGGACAGGGGGGCGTAAAACTGTTTTTT.

The chain combines TRBV9 with TRBJ2-1, with D perhaps assigned TRBD1 or TRBD2 (6 bases each). This CDR3 has 14 residues. The V gene lost 7 bases and the J gene lost 1 base, with 12 bases spanning the gap. Germline CDR1 SGDLS, CDR2 YYNGEE. The CDR3 here is CASGGPQSYNEQFF. CDR3 DNA: TGTGCCAGCGGGGGGCCGCAATCCTACAATGAGCAGTTCTTC.

The chain carries TRBV28 and TRBJ1-5; 8 nucleotides agree with TRBD1. V was clipped by 6 bases and J by 2 bases; unmatched bases: 21. Germline V CDR1 and CDR2: MDHEN, SYDVKM. The CDR3 runs to 20 residues. CDR3 nucleotides: TGTGCCAGCAGCCTATCCCCGGGACAGGTGACTCTTTACGGCAATCAGCCCCAGCATTTT. It translates to CASSLSPGQVTLYGNQPQHF.

This rearrangement joins TRBV18 to TRBJ2-7, with a weak D call TRBD1 (6 bases). Trimming cost V 2 bases and J 5 bases, with 10 bases left between them. The CDR3 runs to 13 residues. Germline assignment: CDR1 KGHSH and CDR2 LQKENI. Here the CDR3 reads CASSPETGDEQYF. The CDR3, as DNA: TGTGCCAGCTCACCAGAGACAGGAGACGAGCAGTACTTC.

This rearrangement joins TRBV11-2 to TRBJ2-7; 10 positions match TRBD2. This CDR3 is 14 amino acids long. Germline assignment: CDR1 SGHAT and CDR2 FQNNGV. The V segment lost 1 base and the J segment 4 bases; nucleotides outside the gene matches: 1. The CDR3 nucleotides read TGTGCCAGCAGCTTAGGGACTAGCGGTTACGAGCAGTACTTC. Amino acid sequence: CASSLGTSGYEQYF.

The rearrangement uses TRBV6-5 and TRBJ2-7; D not resolved. Trimming took 0 bases from V and 2 from J, leaving 8 bases between them. The CDR3 extends over 14 amino acids. Per germline, CDR1 MNHEY and CDR2 SVGAGI. The DNA of the CDR3 is TGTGCCAGCAGTTACTCTTCAGGCGCCTACGAGCAGTACTTC. The encoded protein is CASSYSSGAYEQYF.

This rearrangement joins TRBV4-2 to TRBJ1-5; perhaps TRBD1 as D (5 bases). Trimming stripped 2 bases from V and 0 bases from J, with 14 bases between. The CDR3 is made up of 17 amino acids. Germline assignment: CDR1 LGHNA and CDR2 YNFKEQ. Here the CDR3 DNA reads TGTGCCAGCAGCCAATCGGCAGGGATTAATAGCAATCAGCCCCAGCATTTT. Amino acids: CASSQSAGINSNQPQHF.

The chain combines TRBV19 with TRBJ1-5; D uncertain. The CDR3 runs to 15 residues. In germline, CDR1 is LNHDA, CDR2 SQIVND (reference sequence). The V end was cut by 6 bases, the J end by 0 bases, with 12 bases between. The CDR3: CASSRRFVSNQPQHF. The DNA of the CDR3 is TGTGCCAGTAGCCGACGGTTCGTTAGCAATCAGCCCCAGCATTTT.

The gene calls are TRBV25-1 and TRBJ1-1; no definite D call. V lost 6 bases, J lost 2 bases, and 16 bases lay in between. The CDR3 contains 15 residues. Germline lookup yields CDR1 MGHDK and CDR2 SYGVNS. Here the CDR3 reads CASRRAHTANTEAFF. CDR3 nucleotide sequence: TGTGCCAGCAGACGGGCACACACAGCTAACACTGAAGCTTTCTTT.

The chain has TRBV7-9 and TRBJ2-3, with no clear D. Per germline, CDR1 SEHNR and CDR2 FQNEAQ (reference sequence). The CDR3 totals 15 residues. V lost 1 base to trimming and J lost 0 bases, with 8 bases between them. The CDR3, as DNA: TGTGCCAGCAGCTTAGAAGCTGACAGCACAGATACGCAGTATTTT. This translates into CASSLEADSTDTQYF.

The chain joins TRBV23-1 to TRBJ1-5, with 7 bases lining up with TRBD1. TRBV23-1 is treated as an ORF (open reading frame) with a function not yet certain. This CDR3 is built from 15 residues. After removal of 4 bases from V and 6 bases from J, the junction contained 9 bases not matched to a gene. The CDR3 DNA sequence: TGCGCCAGCAGTCCCAGGGGGGGTCCCGCTCAGCCCCAGCATTTT. This encodes CASSPRGGPAQPQHF.

The chain recombines TRBV6-5 with TRBJ1-3; a weak D match, TRBD1 (5 bases). Germline CDR1 and CDR2: MNHEY and SVGAGI. The CDR3 runs to 16 residues. Deletions cut 2 bases from V and 0 bases from J, with 11 bases between. The CDR3 coding sequence is TGTGCCAGCAGTTACGGGCAGGGAGACTCTGGAAACACCATATATTTT. It is translated as CASSYGQGDSGNTIYF.

CDR3 DNA: TGTGCCAGCAGCTGGTTTCGAGCAGGGAACACCGGGGAGCTGTTTTTT. This gives the protein CASSWFRAGNTGELFF. The chain recombines TRBV7-6 with TRBJ2-2; D gene uncertain. V was cut by 4 bases and J by 1 base, with 13 bases left in between. Germline V gene sequence: CDR1 SGHVS, CDR2 FNYEAQ. CDR3 length: 16 residues.

The rearrangement joins TRBV11-2 to TRBJ1-4; D might be TRBD1 (5 bases). This CDR3 has 15 residues. Between the trimmed V and J ends, which lost 0 bases and 3 bases, there was a span of 8 bases. CDR1 and CDR2 (germline): SGHAT, FQNNGV. DNA for the CDR3: TGTGCCAGCAGCTTAGAAGGGGTAGCTAATGAAAAACTGTTTTTT. It yields the protein CASSLEGVANEKLFF.

The rearrangement links TRBV4-3 to TRBJ1-4; D unresolved. Trimming took off 0 bases at V and 8 bases at J, with 16 bases between the two ends. This CDR3 is 16 amino acids long. CDR1 LGHNA and CDR2 YSLEER come from the germline V gene. CDR3 in amino acids: CASSQDFYSSGEKLFF. CDR3 nucleotide sequence: TGCGCCAGCAGCCAAGATTTTTACAGCTCTGGGGAAAAACTGTTTTTT.

The rearrangement joins TRBV6-1 to TRBJ2-5; D is uncertain. The CDR3 loop spans 13 amino acids. The germline V gene encodes CDR1 MNHNS and CDR2 SASEGT. V shed 5 bases and J shed 4 bases, with 11 bases lying between them. As DNA, the CDR3 is TGTGCCAGCAGTTCTTGGGGTTTAGAGACCCAGTACTTC. Translation gives CASSSWGLETQYF.